This TCR beta chain was identified in a study of T cells after posttransplantation cyclophosphamide. Study conclusions and caveats: Donor CD8+ memory clones often dominated recipient blood repertoires at later times.

Busulfan-fludarabine conditioning, marrow transplant, and cyclophosphamide on days +3 and +4 were administered. Generated by immunoSEQ multiplex PCR, the TCRdb table keeps only in-frame clones and is missing some. The repertoire holds around 3,900 clones, about 83% seen once, with 5% to 7% in the top ten. With 1 base removed from V and 5 bases from J, the gap between germline ends came to 17 bases. This CDR3 has 17 amino acids. Germline loops: CDR1 SGHTA, CDR2 FQGTGA. Concerning this clone: Antigen unknown.

The source is a male patient in his thirties who received an allogeneic stem cell transplant from a related donor, was CMV-positive, and had no GVHD. The graft donor may be the source of some T cells. This material consisted of CD4+ T cells sorted from blood, taken around 240 days after a stem cell transplant with posttransplant cyclophosphamide. The chain is built from TRBV7-3 and TRBJ2-2, with TRBD1 as a possible D gene (6 bases). CDR3 coding DNA: TGTGCCAGCAGCTTAAGCCTCTTACAGGGTCGAACCGGGGAGCTGTTTTTT. This gives the protein CASSLSLLQGRTGELFF.